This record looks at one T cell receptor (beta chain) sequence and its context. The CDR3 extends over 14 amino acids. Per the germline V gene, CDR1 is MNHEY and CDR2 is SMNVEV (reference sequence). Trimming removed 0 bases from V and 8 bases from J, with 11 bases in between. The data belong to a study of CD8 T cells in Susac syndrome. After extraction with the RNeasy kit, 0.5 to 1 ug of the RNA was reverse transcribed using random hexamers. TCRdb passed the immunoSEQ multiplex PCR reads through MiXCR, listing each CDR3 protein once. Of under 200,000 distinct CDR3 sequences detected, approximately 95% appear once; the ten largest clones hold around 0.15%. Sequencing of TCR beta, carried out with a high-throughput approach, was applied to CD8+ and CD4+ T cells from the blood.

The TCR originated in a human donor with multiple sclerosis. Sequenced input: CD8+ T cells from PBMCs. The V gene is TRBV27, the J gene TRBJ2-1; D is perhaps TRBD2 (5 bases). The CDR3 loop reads CASSLSDGGYEQFF. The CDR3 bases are TGTGCCAGCAGTTTATCGGACGGCGGGTATGAGCAGTTCTTC.